Below, 22 T cell receptor beta chains from the same sample are listed, as sequenced in a study of blood T cells in healthy people across ages. Through a sample-barcoded 5' primer and a J-beta primer mix, a second PCR was run for roughly 7 to 11 cycles. One entry per CDR3 protein results from TCRdb running MiXCR on the 5' RACE reads. The sample holds hundreds of thousands of distinct CDR3 sequences; 45% to 65% are singletons and the top ten take 35% to 40%. Sequenced: blood. The receptors here all came from a man aged 60-69 years in good health.

The chain combines TRBV5-5 with TRBJ1-5, with D uncertain. Between the trimmed V and J ends, which lost 2 bases and 7 bases, there was a span of 13 bases. Germline V gene sequence: CDR1 SGHKS, CDR2 YYEKEE (reference sequence). CDR3 length equals 14 residues. The CDR3 sequence: CASSFGRSGQPQHF. CDR3 sequence (DNA): TGTGCCAGCAGCTTTGGTCGGAGCGGGCAGCCCCAGCATTTT.

This chain connects TRBV11-2 to TRBJ2-3; 8 bases align to TRBD2. The CDR3 runs to 15 residues. V was pared by 5 bases and J by 5 bases, with 9 bases of the junction left unmatched. The germline CDR1 and CDR2 sequences are SGHAT and FQNNGV. As DNA, the CDR3 is TGTGCCAGCAGCCCCCGGGGGGGGATCGGAGATACGCAGTATTTT. It specifies CASSPRGGIGDTQYF.

There are many counts of this clonotype. This chain joins TRBV9 and TRBJ1-2; 8 nucleotides align to TRBD1. The CDR3 length is 12 residues. CDR1 and CDR2 (germline): SGDLS, YYNGEE. J gave up 8 bases and V 3 bases, and 3 bases lay outside the gene matches. In DNA form, the CDR3 reads TGTGCCAGCAGCGCGGACAGGGTCGGCTACACCTTC. It specifies CASSADRVGYTF.

This clonotype has ten or more counts. The chain has TRBV2 and TRBJ2-5, with TRBD1 matching 7 bases. The germline V gene has CDR1 SNHLY and CDR2 FYNNEI. CDR3 size: 11 residues. J was trimmed by 3 bases and V by 8 bases; bases with no gene match: 0. The CDR3 reads CASDREETQYF. In DNA form, the CDR3 reads TGTGCCAGCGACAGGGAAGAGACCCAGTACTTC.

This sequence joins TRBV28 and TRBJ2-1, with D perhaps TRBD2 (6 bases). The V gene lost 8 bases and the J gene lost 2 bases, with 10 bases spanning the gap. The germline CDR1 and CDR2 sequences are MDHEN and SYDVKM. CDR3 length: 13 residues. CDR3 bases: TGTGCCAGCTTCGGCGGGACCTACAATGAGCAGTTCTTC. Translation gives CASFGGTYNEQFF.

This clonotype turned up a few times. This chain links TRBV5-1 with TRBJ2-5; 7 bases agree with TRBD1. CDR1 SGHRS and CDR2 YFSETQ come from the germline V gene. The V segment lost 5 bases and the J segment 5 bases; nucleotides outside the gene matches: 9. The CDR3 covers 14 residues. The CDR3 DNA follows: TGCGCCAGCAGTTCCGGGACAGCATCGGAGACCCAGTACTTC. As protein: CASSSGTASETQYF.

This clonotype was counted only a few times. V is TRBV5-1 and J is TRBJ2-6; perhaps TRBD2 as D (5 bases). This CDR3 is built from 19 residues. The germline V gene has CDR1 SGHRS and CDR2 YFSETQ. Trimming stripped 1 base from V and 0 bases from J, with 17 bases between. The DNA for the CDR3 is TGCGCCAGCAGCTTGACCCCTCAGGCAACTAGCTCTGGGGCCAACGTCCTGACTTTC. Its translation: CASSLTPQATSSGANVLTF.

The CDR3 region has the DNA TGCGCCAGCAGTGGGGGACGTTCGGAGACCCAGTACTTC. Protein product: CASSGGRSETQYF. The gene calls are TRBV5-1 and TRBJ2-7, with D perhaps matching TRBD1 or TRBD2 (5 bases each). The J call is uncertain, as TRBJ2-5 better fits the DNA end. CDR1 SGHRS and CDR2 YFSETQ come from the germline V gene. The CDR3 is 13 residues long.

The chain combines TRBV29-1 with TRBJ2-6; D remains ambiguous. Germline loops: CDR1 SQVTM, CDR2 ANQGSEA. CDR3 length: 13 amino acids. Deletions cut 4 bases from V and 2 bases from J, with 6 bases between. The CDR3 protein is CSVVLTGANVLTF. DNA of the CDR3: TGCAGCGTTGTCCTAACTGGGGCCAACGTCCTGACTTTC.

The chain recombines TRBV13 with TRBJ1-1; 8 bases are a match to TRBD1. With 4 bases clipped from V and 5 bases from J, the junction kept 3 bases outside the gene matches. CDR3 length equals 13 residues. Per the germline V gene, CDR1 is PRHDT and CDR2 is FYEKMQ (reference sequence). CDR3 sequence reads: CASSSHRGTEAFF. The CDR3 DNA is TGTGCCAGCAGCTCCCACAGGGGGACTGAAGCTTTCTTT.

The chain is built from TRBV4-1 and TRBJ1-2; possibly TRBD1 for D (6 bases). Germline CDR1 MGHRA, CDR2 YSYEKL. The CDR3 totals 19 residues. Trimming took 4 bases from V and 4 from J, leaving 28 bases between them. This chain's CDR3 is CASSPIRGHSTTSFYGYTF. CDR3 nucleotides: TGCGCCAGCAGCCCGATCCGGGGGCACTCAACCACCAGCTTCTATGGCTACACCTTC.

In DNA form, the CDR3 reads TGTGCCATCGGCTCTAGCGGGGGTGCGGATACGCAGTATTTT. It codes for CAIGSSGGADTQYF. The rearrangement uses TRBV10-3 and TRBJ2-3, with 10 bases matching TRBD2. Germline values: CDR1 ENHRY, CDR2 SYGVKD. Unmatched junction bases numbered 8, after V lost 8 bases and J lost 6 bases. The CDR3 covers 14 residues.

The rearrangement uses TRBV20-1 and TRBJ2-7, with 9 bases identical to TRBD2. Gene TRBJ2-5 matches the end of the DNA better, so the J call may be wrong. Germline V CDR1 and CDR2: DFQATT, SNEGSKA (reference sequence). This CDR3 is 16 amino acids long. The DNA of the CDR3 is TGCAGTGCGACACCCGCTGGGGCGGGGGGGCACGAGACCCAGTACTTC. Its protein is CSATPAGAGGHETQYF.

This rearrangement joins TRBV29-1 to TRBJ2-1, with 10 bases matching TRBD2. The ends lost 7 bases at V and 4 bases at J; junction bases unmatched: 4. This CDR3 comprises 13 residues. Germline CDR1 and CDR2: SQVTM and ANQGSEA. CDR3 nucleotides: TGCAGCGCCAGCGGGGGGGGGTACAATGAGCAGTTCTTC. It is translated as CSASGGGYNEQFF.

V usage is TRBV5-1 and J usage is TRBJ2-6, with D unclear. Germline lookup yields CDR1 SGHRS and CDR2 YFSETQ. The CDR3 has 15 amino acids. The V end was cut by 1 base, the J end by 1 base, with 6 bases between. The CDR3 DNA follows: TGCGCCAGCAGCTTGCGTCTTTCTGGGGCCAACGTCCTGACTTTC. Translated, it gives CASSLRLSGANVLTF.

CDR3 nucleotide sequence: TGTGCCATCAGTGAAGGATTCGGTGACTCCTACGAGCAGTACTTC. It encodes CAISEGFGDSYEQYF. This chain links TRBV10-3 with TRBJ2-7; D is undetermined. The CDR3 contains 15 residues. CDR1 is ENHRY and CDR2 is SYGVKD in the germline V gene. V was cut by 3 bases and J by 0 bases, with 12 bases left in between.

The chain combines TRBV5-1 with TRBJ2-5; TRBD1 aligns across 7 bases. V trimming: 4 bases; J trimming: 0 bases; junction bases outside the gene matches: 9. The germline V gene has CDR1 SGHRS and CDR2 YFSETQ. This CDR3 comprises 16 residues. The CDR3 DNA reads as TGCGCCAGCAGCCCCTATTTAGGGGGCAACCAAGAGACCCAGTACTTC. Its protein is CASSPYLGGNQETQYF.

The chain combines TRBV6-2 or TRBV6-3 with TRBJ2-5; 8 nucleotides match TRBD1. Germline V gene lookup returns CDR1 MNHEY and CDR2 SVGEGT. With V trimmed by 5 bases and J by 5 bases, 7 bases remained unmatched. This CDR3 comprises 14 residues. CDR3 protein: CASSQGQVWETQYF. The CDR3, as DNA: TGTGCCAGCAGTCAGGGACAGGTTTGGGAGACCCAGTACTTC.

This clonotype was recorded a few times. The rearrangement joins TRBV5-1 to TRBJ2-5; D not resolved. Trimming pared 9 bases from V and 2 bases from J, leaving 17 bases between. Germline CDR1 is SGHRS and CDR2 is YFSETQ. CDR3 length: 14 amino acids. Here the CDR3 DNA reads TGCGCCACCCCGGCACGGAGTAAGCAAGAGACCCAGTACTTC. This translates into CATPARSKQETQYF.

This clonotype was detected once. J is TRBJ2-5 and V is TRBV29-1; D is uncertain. Looked up from germline, CDR1 is SQVTM and CDR2 is ANQGSEA. This CDR3 is 13 amino acids long. Trimming left V 1 base short and J 4 bases short, with 10 bases between. The DNA for the CDR3 is TGCAGCGTTGAAGTGGTAGGAGCAGAGACCCAGTACTTC. Translation: CSVEVVGAETQYF. Full variable domain (rest looked up from reference TRBV29-1 and TRBJ2-5): SAVISQKPSRDICQRGTSLTIQCQVDSQVTMMFWYRQQPGQSLTLIATANQGSEATYESGFVIDKFPISRPNLTFSTLTVSNMSPEDSSIYLCSVEVVGAETQYFGPGTRLLVL.

In nucleotides, the CDR3 is TGTGCCATCAGTGTAGCGGGGATACAAGAGACCCAGTACTTC. Protein: CAISVAGIQETQYF. The chain couples TRBV10-3 to TRBJ2-5, with TRBD2 matching 8 bases. The trim removed 4 bases at V and 2 bases at J, leaving 3 bases unmatched. The germline gives CDR1 ENHRY, CDR2 SYGVKD. This CDR3 spans 14 amino acids.

The genes are TRBV12-3 or TRBV12-4 and TRBJ1-1; 10 bases align to TRBD1. CDR3 length: 14 amino acids. The ends lost 1 base at V and 7 bases at J; junction bases unmatched: 3. CDR3: CASSLGGTGVEAFF. The CDR3 coding sequence is TGTGCCAGCAGTTTAGGGGGGACAGGGGTTGAAGCTTTCTTT.